This T cell receptor (beta chain) was documented in a study of T cells after posttransplantation cyclophosphamide. Study-level results: Later post-transplant blood repertoires were often dominated by donor CD8+ memory clones. Skin or GI-infiltrating T cells shared few TRB sequences with blood. Recipient CMV seropositivity and CMV reactivation strongly tracked TRB clonality.

This clone was detected a few times. Its specificity is not known. The CDR3 contains 11 residues. Germline V gives CDR1 DFQATT, CDR2 SNEGSKA (reference sequence). The V and J ends lost 6 bases and 7 bases, in that order; junction bases with no gene match: 3. Busulfan-fludarabine conditioning, marrow transplant, and cyclophosphamide on days +3 and +4 were administered. Only in-frame clones appear in the TCRdb table, and some are missing; sequencing was by immunoSEQ multiplex PCR. This table has 35,000 to 45,000 clones, over 75% appearing once. Sequencing was performed on CD4+ T cells sorted from blood, taken around 2,000 days after a stem cell transplant with posttransplant cyclophosphamide. The genes are TRBV20-1 and TRBJ2-5, with TRBD1 matching 9 bases. The clonotype comes from a female patient between 35 and 55 years old who received an allogeneic stem cell transplant from a related donor, was CMV-positive, and had no GVHD. Among the T cells, some may be from the graft donor. The CDR3 loop reads CSALTGGTQYF. The CDR3 nucleotides read TGCAGTGCACTGACAGGGGGGACCCAGTACTTC.